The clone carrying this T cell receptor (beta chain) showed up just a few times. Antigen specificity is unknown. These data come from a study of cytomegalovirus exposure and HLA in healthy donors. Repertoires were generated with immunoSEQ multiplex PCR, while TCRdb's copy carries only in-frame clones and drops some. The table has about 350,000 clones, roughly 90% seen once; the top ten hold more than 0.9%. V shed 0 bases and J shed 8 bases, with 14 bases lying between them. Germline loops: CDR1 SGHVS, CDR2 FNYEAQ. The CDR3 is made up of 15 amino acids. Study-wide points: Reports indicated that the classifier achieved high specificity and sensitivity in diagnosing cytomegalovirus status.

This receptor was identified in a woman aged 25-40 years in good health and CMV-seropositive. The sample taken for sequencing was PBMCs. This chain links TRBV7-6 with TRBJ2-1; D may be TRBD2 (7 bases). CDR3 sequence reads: CASSLAGGGADEQFF. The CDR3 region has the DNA TGTGCCAGCAGCTTAGCGGGAGGGGGGGCTGATGAGCAGTTCTTC.